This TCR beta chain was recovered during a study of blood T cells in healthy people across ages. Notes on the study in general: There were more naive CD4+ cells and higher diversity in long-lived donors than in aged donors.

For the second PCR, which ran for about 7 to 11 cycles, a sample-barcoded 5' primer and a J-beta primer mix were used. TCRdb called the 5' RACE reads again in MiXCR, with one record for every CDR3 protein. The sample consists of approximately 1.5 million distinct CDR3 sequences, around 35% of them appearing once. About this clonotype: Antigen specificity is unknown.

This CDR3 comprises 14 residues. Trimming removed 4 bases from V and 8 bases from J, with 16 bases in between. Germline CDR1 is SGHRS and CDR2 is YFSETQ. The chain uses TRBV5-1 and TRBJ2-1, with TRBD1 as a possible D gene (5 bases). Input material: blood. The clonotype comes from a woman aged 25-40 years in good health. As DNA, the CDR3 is TGCGCCAGCAGCATCAGGGTGACACCCCATGAGCAGTTCTTC. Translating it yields CASSIRVTPHEQFF.